This T cell receptor beta chain was recovered during a study of T cell responses to AZD1222 COVID-19 vaccine. About this clone itself: Its specificity is unknown.

The CDR3 is 15 residues long. Trimming shortened V by 4 bases and J by 3 bases, and 15 bases separated the two germline ends. Germline values: CDR1 KGHSH, CDR2 LQKENI. General study points: The sample set comprised mostly white British donors with more females, and clonal diversity was possibly underestimated. Nearly half of unique spike-specific TCRs reportedly avoided B.1.351 and B.1.1.7 mutated regions.

The protocol was immunoSEQ multiplex PCR, while the TCRdb copy is restricted to in-frame clones and leaves out a portion. The sample has more than 11,000 clones; under 90% are singletons. The receptor's source is an adult who received the AZD1222 COVID-19 vaccine. The material sequenced was peripheral blood, taken 28 days after the second AZD1222 dose. The V and J genes are TRBV18 and TRBJ1-1, with D possibly being TRBD1 (6 bases). CDR3 in DNA: TGTGCCAGCTCACTGAACAGGGAGTTGCACACTGAAGCTTTCTTT. It yields the protein CASSLNRELHTEAFF.